These 19 T cell receptor beta chains share one sample of origin, sequenced in a study of CD8 T cells in ankylosing spondylitis. Which antigens these TCRs recognize remains unknown. Findings of the study overall: Blood of patients with ankylosing spondylitis appeared to be characterized by a TCR beta motif of several highly homologous variants.

One entry per CDR3 protein, called by TCRdb with MiXCR from the 5' RACE reads. The sample comprises some 330,000 distinct CDR3 sequences, roughly 8% of which are singletons, and approximately 15% rests with the top ten. Sequenced input: blood, either unsorted or a sorted T cell fraction (not recorded which). The receptors here all came from a male donor with ankylosing spondylitis.

This clonotype was seen only a few times. This chain uses TRBV12-3 or TRBV12-4 with TRBJ2-7; perhaps D is TRBD1 or TRBD2 (5 bases each). The ends were cut back, 2 bases at V and 1 base at J, with 15 bases in the middle. CDR3 length equals 16 residues. The CDR3: CASSLRVTGPSYEQYF. The DNA for the CDR3 is TGTGCCAGCAGTTTACGGGTAACGGGACCTTCCTACGAGCAGTACTTC.

This clonotype was found a few times. The chain recombines TRBV5-1 with TRBJ2-3; D unclear. This CDR3 has 13 residues. The germline V gene has CDR1 SGHRS and CDR2 YFSETQ. Trimming left V 4 bases short and J 6 bases short, with 12 bases between. CDR3 bases: TGCGCCAGCAGCCCACTTCTGAGTGATACGCAGTATTTT. Protein: CASSPLLSDTQYF.

This clonotype has just a few counts. This sequence joins TRBV12-3 or TRBV12-4 and TRBJ2-1; 7 bases fit TRBD1. The CDR3 covers 16 residues. With 3 bases clipped from V and 0 bases from J, the junction kept 5 bases outside the gene matches. CDR3 in DNA: TGTGCCAGCAGTTTCCCGACAGGGAGCTCCTACAATGAGCAGTTCTTC. Its translation: CASSFPTGSSYNEQFF.

The sample holds a few counts of this clonotype. The chain employs TRBV11-1 and TRBJ2-7; D is perhaps TRBD1 (5 bases). V shed 5 bases and J shed 2 bases, with 16 bases lying between them. In germline, CDR1 is SGHAT, CDR2 FQDESV (reference sequence). The CDR3 is 15 residues long. CDR3 sequence reads: CASSRQGRFTYEQYF. CDR3 nucleotide sequence: TGTGCCAGCAGCCGGCAGGGTCGCTTCACCTACGAGCAGTACTTC.

CDR3 residues: CASSFQRREGIQYF. CDR3 DNA: TGTGCCAGCAGCTTTCAACGGCGGGAGGGCATTCAGTACTTC. This rearrangement joins TRBV7-9 to TRBJ2-4; 9 bases match TRBD2. The CDR3 extends over 14 amino acids. Trimming removed 3 bases from V and 9 bases from J; junction bases left unmatched: 6. Germline V gene lookup returns CDR1 SEHNR and CDR2 FQNEAQ (reference sequence).

There are a few counts of this clonotype. V is TRBV27 and J is TRBJ2-1, with D unresolved. Germline-derived CDR1 and CDR2 are MNHEY and SMNVEV (reference sequence). V shed 5 bases and J shed 7 bases, with 9 bases lying between them. This CDR3 has 12 amino acids. The CDR3 nucleotides are TGTGCCAGCAGTGGAGTGGGAAATGAGCAGTTCTTC. The encoded protein is CASSGVGNEQFF.

This clonotype came up a few times. This rearrangement joins TRBV5-1 to TRBJ2-2; D is unresolved. CDR3 size: 14 residues. V was shortened by 4 bases and J by 4 bases, with 11 bases between the two germline ends. The germline V gene has CDR1 SGHRS and CDR2 YFSETQ. CDR3 protein: CASSNQRGTGELFF. The CDR3 nucleotides are TGCGCCAGCAGCAACCAAAGAGGCACCGGGGAGCTGTTTTTT.

This clonotype was recorded many times. The chain joins TRBV27 to TRBJ2-3, with 13 bases aligning to TRBD2. The trim removed 5 bases at V and 2 bases at J, leaving 16 bases unmatched. The V gene's germline CDR1 is MNHEY and CDR2 SMNVEV (reference sequence). The CDR3 is 20 residues long. The CDR3 DNA is TGTGCCAGCAGTCCCCGGGTTGGACTAGCGGGGGTCATTTTCACAGATACGCAGTATTTT. It is translated as CASSPRVGLAGVIFTDTQYF.

This clonotype was counted between two and nine times. The J gene is TRBJ1-5, the V gene TRBV4-1, with TRBD1 matching 7 bases. V lost 0 bases to trimming and J lost 6 bases; unmatched junction nucleotides: 5. Per germline, CDR1 MGHRA and CDR2 YSYEKL. The CDR3 is made up of 15 amino acids. CDR3 residues: CASSQEAGGIQPQHF. The CDR3, as DNA: TGCGCCAGCAGCCAAGAGGCAGGGGGTATTCAGCCCCAGCATTTT.

The sample holds many counts of this clonotype. The chain links TRBV29-1 to TRBJ1-1; 7 bases fit TRBD1. The CDR3 consists of 12 residues. The germline CDR1 and CDR2 sequences are SQVTM and ANQGSEA. Trimming removed 7 bases from V and 1 base from J; junction bases left unmatched: 3. This CDR3 is CSGNRGNTEAFF. The DNA for the CDR3 is TGCAGCGGGAACAGGGGGAACACTGAAGCTTTCTTT.

This chain uses TRBV5-1 with TRBJ2-7; D is possibly TRBD1 or TRBD2 (6 bases each). This CDR3 is 15 amino acids long. Germline CDR1 and CDR2: SGHRS and YFSETQ. With 0 bases removed from V and 4 bases from J, the gap between germline ends came to 14 bases. CDR3 sequence (DNA): TGCGCCAGCAGCTTGGGAGGGGGGAAAGGTTACGAGCAGTACTTC. Translated: CASSLGGGKGYEQYF.

This sequence joins TRBV6-1 and TRBJ1-1; D unclear. Per germline, CDR1 MNHNS and CDR2 SASEGT. CDR3 length: 17 amino acids. V shed 8 bases and J shed 3 bases, with 25 bases lying between them. The CDR3 DNA sequence: TGTGCCAGCGGGAGAGGAGTTTTAGGGCTTGGGGACACTGAAGCTTTCTTT. Amino acids: CASGRGVLGLGDTEAFF.

DNA of the CDR3: TGCAGCGTTGTCAGGGACGCCTACGAGCAGTACTTC. Protein product: CSVVRDAYEQYF. The chain recombines TRBV29-1 with TRBJ2-7; D tentatively fits TRBD1 or TRBD2 (5 bases each). Germline-derived CDR1 and CDR2 are SQVTM and ANQGSEA. This CDR3 contains 12 residues. V lost 4 bases and J 2 bases, leaving 9 bases between the germline ends.

This clonotype was observed a few times. The chain couples TRBV3-1 to TRBJ2-5, with TRBD1 matching 7 bases. From germline, CDR1 is LGHDT and CDR2 YNNKEL (reference sequence). V trimming: 4 bases; J trimming: 3 bases; junction bases outside the gene matches: 11. The CDR3 loop spans 16 amino acids. The chain's CDR3 is CASSLWAWQGEETQYF. The DNA for the CDR3 is TGTGCCAGCAGCCTCTGGGCGTGGCAGGGGGAAGAGACCCAGTACTTC.

This clonotype was detected only a few times. The chain combines TRBV15 with TRBJ1-1; no firm D call. The CDR3 spans 14 residues. Germline CDR1 LNHNV, CDR2 YYDKDF (reference sequence). V was clipped by 5 bases and J by 6 bases, with 16 bases between them. The CDR3 reads CATSGFVGLAEAFF. The DNA for the CDR3 is TGTGCCACCAGCGGGTTCGTAGGACTAGCTGAAGCTTTCTTT.

This clonotype showed up just a few times. This chain uses TRBV14 with TRBJ2-3, with a tentative D call TRBD2 (7 bases). The CDR3 has 15 residues. Trimming shortened V by 3 bases and J by 6 bases, and 16 bases separated the two germline ends. Germline V lookup: CDR1 SGHDN, CDR2 FVKESK. The DNA for the CDR3 is TGTGCCAGCAGCCACAGGGGCGGGAGTCGGGATACGCAGTATTTT. Protein: CASSHRGGSRDTQYF.

This clonotype was observed a handful of times. The chain uses TRBV24-1 and TRBJ2-5, with 13 bases fitting TRBD2. This CDR3 comprises 16 residues. V was clipped by 4 bases and J by 2 bases; unmatched bases: 3. CDR1 is KGHDR and CDR2 is SFDVKD in the germline V gene. CDR3 in DNA: TGTGCCACCAGTGACCGGACTAGCGGGGGACAAGAGACCCAGTACTTC. Residues: CATSDRTSGGQETQYF.

Many counts were recorded for this clonotype. The chain couples TRBV5-1 to TRBJ2-3; D is possibly TRBD1 or TRBD2 (5 bases each). Germline V gene data show CDR1 as SGHRS and CDR2 as YFSETQ. V lost 3 bases, J lost 4 bases, and 15 bases lay in between. This CDR3 comprises 15 residues. The CDR3 DNA follows: TGCGCCAGCAGCTATGAGGGCAGGGACCCAGATACGCAGTATTTT. As protein: CASSYEGRDPDTQYF.

In its sample, this clonotype was seen many times. The chain employs TRBV15 and TRBJ2-1; D not certain. The CDR3 loop spans 12 amino acids. V was cut by 3 bases and J by 9 bases, with 9 bases left in between. The germline V gene has CDR1 LNHNV and CDR2 YYDKDF (reference sequence). This CDR3 is CATSSHFREQFF. The CDR3 region has the DNA TGTGCCACCAGCAGTCACTTCCGTGAGCAGTTCTTC. Full variable domain (remainder filled in from reference TRBV15 and TRBJ2-1): DAMVIQNPRYQVTQFGKPVTLSCSQTLNHNVMYWYQQKSSQAPKLLFHYYDKDFNNEADTPDNFQSRRPNTSFCFLDIRSPGLGDTAMYLCATSSHFREQFFGPGTRLTVL.